Listed below are T cell receptor beta chains from one sample, sequenced in a study of cytomegalovirus exposure and HLA in healthy donors. Assay: immunoSEQ multiplex PCR; the TCRdb copy retains only in-frame clones and omits some. The repertoire holds fewer than 200,000 clones, with roughly 91% as singletons. Sequencing input: PBMCs. The receptors derive from a woman aged 18 to 35 in good health and CMV-seropositive. The CDR3 runs from the conserved cysteine through the conserved F or W. A D gene is named only where the DNA matches it firmly. A row's size may be missing; if present it is once, few, many or a size class.

d_call: -; clone_size: once; v_call: TRBV28; j_call: TRBJ1-1; cdr3_aa: CASKVWGVYAEAFF; cdr3_nt: TGTGCCAGCAAGGTGTGGGGGGTTTACGCTGAAGCTTTCTTT
d_call: -; clone_size: -; v_call: TRBV2; j_call: TRBJ1-1; cdr3_aa: CASSVLENTEAFF; cdr3_nt: TGTGCCAGCAGTGTTTTAGAGAACACTGAAGCTTTCTTT
d_call: TRBD2; clone_size: -; v_call: TRBV30; j_call: TRBJ2-1; cdr3_aa: CAWRNLAGDYNEQFF; cdr3_nt: TGTGCCTGGAGGAACCTAGCGGGGGACTACAATGAGCAGTTCTTC
d_call: -; clone_size: few; v_call: TRBV2; j_call: TRBJ1-2; cdr3_aa: CASKVQGNYGYTF; cdr3_nt: TGTGCCAGCAAAGTTCAGGGAAACTATGGCTACACCTTC
d_call: -; clone_size: -; v_call: TRBV6-1; j_call: TRBJ2-7; cdr3_aa: CASSLLQGSYEQYF; cdr3_nt: TGTGCCAGCAGTCTCCTACAGGGCTCCTACGAGCAGTACTTC
d_call: TRBD2; clone_size: -; v_call: TRBV5-1; j_call: TRBJ2-1; cdr3_aa: CASELAGGNEQFF; cdr3_nt: TGCGCCAGCGAACTAGCGGGAGGCAATGAGCAGTTCTTC
d_call: TRBD1; clone_size: -; v_call: TRBV7-2; j_call: TRBJ2-7; cdr3_aa: CASSLGGSPYEQYF; cdr3_nt: TGTGCCAGCAGCCTAGGGGGCTCACCCTACGAGCAGTACTTC
d_call: TRBD2; clone_size: -; v_call: TRBV7-8; j_call: TRBJ2-1; cdr3_aa: CASSLKVATSASSEQFF; cdr3_nt: TGTGCCAGCAGCTTAAAAGTCGCGACTAGCGCGAGTAGTGAGCAGTTCTTC
d_call: -; clone_size: -; v_call: TRBV29-1; j_call: TRBJ1-1; cdr3_aa: CSVLRGLGTEAFF; cdr3_nt: TGCAGCGTGCTTAGGGGCTTGGGCACTGAAGCTTTCTTT
d_call: -; clone_size: -; v_call: TRBV19; j_call: TRBJ2-7; cdr3_aa: CASSTGTYEQYF; cdr3_nt: TGTGCCAGTAGCACAGGGACCTACGAGCAGTACTTC
d_call: TRBD2; clone_size: -; v_call: TRBV2; j_call: TRBJ2-1; cdr3_aa: CASRLAGVYNEQFF; cdr3_nt: TGTGCCAGCAGACTAGCGGGGGTCTACAATGAGCAGTTCTTC
d_call: -; clone_size: once; v_call: TRBV28; j_call: TRBJ1-1; cdr3_aa: CASFSGNTEAFF; cdr3_nt: TGTGCCAGCTTCAGCGGGAACACTGAAGCTTTCTTT
d_call: -; clone_size: once; v_call: TRBV29-1; j_call: TRBJ2-7; cdr3_aa: CSVRTEGYEQYF; cdr3_nt: TGCAGCGTGCGGACAGAAGGTTACGAGCAGTACTTC
d_call: TRBD1; clone_size: -; v_call: TRBV27; j_call: TRBJ1-2; cdr3_aa: CASSLRQGYGYTF; cdr3_nt: TGTGCCAGCAGTTTACGACAGGGCTATGGCTACACCTTC
d_call: -; clone_size: -; v_call: TRBV11-3; j_call: TRBJ2-2; cdr3_aa: CASSRRMGPSNTGELFF; cdr3_nt: TGTGCCAGCAGCCGACGGATGGGGCCGTCGAACACCGGGGAGCTGTTTTTT
d_call: -; clone_size: -; v_call: TRBV30; j_call: TRBJ2-1; cdr3_aa: CALEKYSYNEQFF; cdr3_nt: TGTGCCCTAGAGAAATACTCCTACAATGAGCAGTTCTTC
d_call: -; clone_size: -; v_call: TRBV30; j_call: TRBJ1-1; cdr3_aa: CAWSVGGSRTFF; cdr3_nt: TGTGCCTGGAGTGTTGGGGGCTCTAGAACTTTCTTT
d_call: TRBD2; clone_size: -; v_call: TRBV28; j_call: TRBJ2-7; cdr3_aa: CASSPTGTSGSREQYF; cdr3_nt: TGTGCCAGCAGTCCTACCGGGACTAGCGGGAGTCGCGAGCAGTACTTC
d_call: -; clone_size: -; v_call: TRBV7-2; j_call: TRBJ1-5; cdr3_aa: CASSLGFQGQPQHF; cdr3_nt: TGTGCCAGCAGCTTAGGATTTCAGGGCCAGCCCCAGCATTTT
d_call: -; clone_size: -; v_call: TRBV27; j_call: TRBJ2-1; cdr3_aa: CASSLSWDSQTPLYEQFF; cdr3_nt: TGTGCCAGCAGTTTATCGTGGGACTCCCAGACACCCTTATATGAGCAGTTCTTC
d_call: -; clone_size: -; v_call: TRBV7-3; j_call: TRBJ2-7; cdr3_aa: CASSPGSGSEQYF; cdr3_nt: TGTGCCAGCAGCCCGGGGTCCGGGAGTGAGCAGTACTTC
d_call: TRBD1; clone_size: -; v_call: TRBV20-1; j_call: TRBJ2-7; cdr3_aa: CSGDRGQGQYF; cdr3_nt: TGCAGTGGAGACAGGGGGCAGGGGCAGTACTTC
d_call: -; clone_size: -; v_call: TRBV2; j_call: TRBJ1-2; cdr3_aa: CASRENSYGYTF; cdr3_nt: TGTGCCAGCCGGGAAAACTCCTATGGCTACACCTTC
d_call: -; clone_size: -; v_call: TRBV2; j_call: TRBJ2-5; cdr3_aa: CASSADYWETQYF; cdr3_nt: TGTGCCAGCAGTGCGGACTATTGGGAGACCCAGTACTTC
d_call: TRBD1; clone_size: -; v_call: TRBV19; j_call: TRBJ2-7; cdr3_aa: CASSIQGGAPPIYEQYF; cdr3_nt: TGTGCCAGTAGTATCCAAGGGGGCGCGCCCCCAATCTACGAGCAGTACTTC
d_call: TRBD1; clone_size: -; v_call: TRBV4-1; j_call: TRBJ2-2; cdr3_aa: CASSVGTDPAGELFF; cdr3_nt: TGCGCCAGCAGCGTAGGGACAGACCCCGCCGGGGAGCTGTTTTTT